This T cell receptor (beta chain) comes out of a study of blood T cell repertoires in COVID-19. Study-wide context: Sites across the United States, Italy and Spain contributed samples from acute and convalescent COVID-19. Nucleic acid was either cDNA or gDNA, and it came from T cells, B-cell-depleted T cells, or PBMCs.

V was cut by 4 bases and J by 7 bases, with 14 bases left in between. The length of the CDR3 is 15 residues. CDR1 is MRHNA, CDR2 SNTAGT, per germline. TCRdb's table, derived via immunoSEQ multiplex PCR, lists solely in-frame clones and lacks some. The repertoire holds some 150,000 clones, with more than 80% as singletons. The V call is TRBV6-4, the J call TRBJ1-6; TRBD1 might be the D (5 bases). Sequencing used peripheral blood. This receptor was identified in an elderly woman with acute or convalescent COVID-19. The CDR3: CASSVSGFPNSPLHF. The DNA of the CDR3 is TGTGCCAGCAGTGTTTCAGGGTTCCCAAATTCACCCCTCCACTTT.